These 27 T cell receptor beta chains share one sample of origin, sequenced in a study of CD4 T cells in relation to SARS-CoV-2 and coronaviruses. The method was immunoSEQ multiplex PCR; TCRdb's version includes in-frame clones alone and lacks a portion of them. The sample has 60,000 or so clones; about 95% are singletons. Unexposed donor CD4+ T cells date from 2011-2018, before the COVID-19 pandemic. Sequencing was done on a sample of naive CD4+ T cells from PBMCs. As to subset: naive CD4+ T cells isolated by negative enrichment. All receptors derive from a human donor in good health.

This chain joins TRBV5-1 and TRBJ2-1, with 9 bases lining up with TRBD2. In germline, CDR1 is SGHRS, CDR2 YFSETQ. Trimming at V came to 4 bases and at J to 6 bases, leaving 11 bases not matched to a gene. This CDR3 region has 16 residues. CDR3 sequence: CASSGTGASGTNEQFF. The CDR3 DNA reads TGCGCCAGCAGCGGCACTGGGGCTAGCGGGACCAATGAGCAGTTCTTC.

The chain carries TRBV28 and TRBJ1-5, with D perhaps matching TRBD1 (6 bases). The V and J ends lost 5 bases and 1 base respectively, with 18 bases between them. The CDR3 sequence is 17 residues long. The germline gives CDR1 MDHEN, CDR2 SYDVKM. In DNA, the CDR3 is TGTGCCAGCAGTACAAAACAGGGACTCGGCAGCAATCAGCCCCAGCATTTT. It yields the protein CASSTKQGLGSNQPQHF.

V is TRBV7-3 and J is TRBJ2-2, with a tentative D call TRBD1 (5 bases). The CDR3 covers 15 residues. V dropped 5 bases and J dropped 4 bases, with 14 bases sitting between them. CDR1 is SGHTA and CDR2 is FQGTGA in the germline V gene. The DNA of the CDR3 is TGTGCCAGCAGCCTACGGCAGGGTGGCACCGGGGAGCTGTTTTTT. Protein sequence: CASSLRQGGTGELFF.

The chain joins TRBV3-1 (or the pseudogene TRBV3-2) to TRBJ2-1; TRBD1 is a possible D gene (5 bases). The length of the CDR3 is 17 residues. V was shortened by 1 base and J by 0 bases, with 13 bases between the two germline ends. Germline values: CDR1 LGHDT, CDR2 YNNKEL (reference sequence). CDR3 sequence reads: CASSQGFQGFSYNEQFF. CDR3 bases: TGTGCCAGCAGCCAAGGTTTCCAGGGATTCTCCTACAATGAGCAGTTCTTC.

The genes are TRBV7-3 and TRBJ2-7, with TRBD1 matching over 9 bases. Trimming at V came to 4 bases and at J to 2 bases, leaving 3 bases not matched to a gene. Per germline, CDR1 SGHTA and CDR2 FQGTGA. The CDR3 consists of 14 residues. The CDR3 DNA reads as TGTGCCAGCAGCTCGGGACAGGGCCCCTACGAGCAGTACTTC. Its translation is CASSSGQGPYEQYF.

The DNA of the CDR3 is TGTGCCAGCAGTAGACAGGGGGCGCGGGCGACCCAGTACTTC. Its translation: CASSRQGARATQYF. V gene TRBV28 combines with J gene TRBJ2-5, with TRBD1 identical over 10 bases. V was pared by 5 bases and J by 7 bases, with 7 bases of the junction left unmatched. This CDR3 spans 14 amino acids. Germline loops: CDR1 MDHEN, CDR2 SYDVKM.

The V and J genes are TRBV5-1 and TRBJ2-7; 11 bases are shared with TRBD1. There are 14 residues in the CDR3. CDR1 SGHRS and CDR2 YFSETQ come from the germline V gene. Trimming took 4 bases from V and 2 from J; bases not matched to a gene: 2. This CDR3 is CASSRGQGAYEQYF. For the CDR3, the DNA is TGCGCCAGCAGCAGGGGACAGGGGGCCTACGAGCAGTACTTC.

The chain recombines TRBV28 with TRBJ1-1; 8 bases agree with TRBD1. V was clipped by 4 bases and J by 1 base; unmatched bases: 2. Germline CDR1 is MDHEN and CDR2 is SYDVKM. This CDR3 has 14 amino acids. CDR3 DNA: TGTGCCAGCAGTTCAGGGGGCCGGAACACTGAAGCTTTCTTT. The encoded protein is CASSSGGRNTEAFF.

The V gene is TRBV25-1, the J gene TRBJ1-5; the D is unclear. V was trimmed by 3 bases and J by 0 bases, leaving 6 bases between them. Looked up from germline, CDR1 is MGHDK and CDR2 is SYGVNS. This CDR3 has 14 amino acids. The CDR3, as DNA: TGTGCCAGCAGTGAGCTGGGTAGCAATCAGCCCCAGCATTTT. Translating gives CASSELGSNQPQHF.

This chain links TRBV19 with TRBJ2-6, with 8 bases lining up with TRBD1. This CDR3 spans 17 amino acids. J was trimmed by 8 bases and V by 4 bases; bases with no gene match: 13. CDR1 is LNHDA, CDR2 SQIVND, per germline (reference sequence). The CDR3 is CASSTESRGRGPNVLTF. The CDR3 DNA reads TGTGCCAGTAGTACTGAATCCAGGGGGCGCGGGCCCAACGTCCTGACTTTC.

V gene TRBV10-1 combines with J gene TRBJ2-7; TRBD1 is a possible D gene (6 bases). The length of the CDR3 is 11 residues. V lost 3 bases to trimming and J lost 9 bases, with 9 bases between them. Germline loops: CDR1 WNHNN, CDR2 SYGVQD (reference sequence). The CDR3 loop reads CASSDRGGQYF. The CDR3 DNA is TGCGCCAGCAGTGACAGGGGTGGGCAGTACTTC.

The chain joins TRBV13 to TRBJ1-6, with a tentative D call TRBD1 (6 bases). Trimming stripped 3 bases from V and 10 bases from J, with 10 bases between. The germline gives CDR1 PRHDT, CDR2 FYEKMQ (reference sequence). The CDR3 has 13 residues. CDR3 protein: CASSFRDTSPLHF. CDR3 nucleotide sequence: TGTGCCAGCAGCTTCCGGGACACATCACCCCTCCACTTT.

The rearrangement links TRBV5-8 to TRBJ2-1, with D perhaps matching TRBD2 (6 bases). The V and J ends lost 1 base and 5 bases respectively, with 13 bases between them. This CDR3 spans 15 amino acids. CDR1 SGHTS and CDR2 YDEGEE come from the germline V gene. CDR3 sequence: CASSLSLALHNEQFF. The CDR3 coding sequence is TGTGCCAGCAGCTTGTCGCTAGCGCTCCACAATGAGCAGTTCTTC.

This sequence joins TRBV28 and TRBJ2-7, with 9 bases fitting TRBD1. V gave up 6 bases and J gave up 6 bases; unmatched junction bases: 12. The CDR3 has 15 amino acids. Germline V CDR1 and CDR2: MDHEN, SYDVKM. The CDR3 bases are TGTGCCAGCAGAACTCCGGGACAGGGTTCGGGCGAGCAGTACTTC. It codes for CASRTPGQGSGEQYF. Drawing the rest from reference TRBV28 and TRBJ2-7, the complete variable domain is DVKVTQSSRYLVKRTGEKVFLECVQDMDHENMFWYRQDPGLGLRLIYFSYDVKMKEKGDIPEGYSVSREKKERFSLILESASTNQTSMYLCASRTPGQGSGEQYFGPGTRLTVT.

The chain uses TRBV6-1 and TRBJ2-2; perhaps TRBD1 as D (5 bases). V was cut by 3 bases and J by 3 bases, with 8 bases left in between. The germline V gene encodes CDR1 MNHNS and CDR2 SASEGT. The CDR3 contains 14 residues. The CDR3 loop reads CASSDRAHTGELFF. The CDR3 nucleotides are TGTGCCAGCAGTGACAGGGCCCACACCGGGGAGCTGTTTTTT.

The rearrangement joins TRBV5-1 to TRBJ2-5, with TRBD1 matching over 7 bases. The CDR3 totals 14 residues. CDR1 is SGHRS and CDR2 is YFSETQ in the germline V gene. With 0 bases clipped from V and 2 bases from J, the junction kept 1 base outside the gene matches. The CDR3 DNA reads as TGCGCCAGCAGCTTGGGGGACAGACAAGAGACCCAGTACTTC. Translated: CASSLGDRQETQYF.

This rearrangement joins TRBV24-1 to TRBJ2-1; D may be TRBD1 or TRBD2 (7 bases each). Germline V CDR1 and CDR2: KGHDR, SFDVKD. The CDR3 totals 16 residues. Trimming removed 3 bases from V and 0 bases from J, with 11 bases in between. This CDR3 reads CATSDQRDSSYNEQFF. In nucleotides, the CDR3 is TGTGCCACCAGTGATCAGCGGGACAGCTCCTACAATGAGCAGTTCTTC.

The chain uses TRBV7-8 and TRBJ2-7; possible D gene TRBD2, 6 bases. Trimming removed 5 bases at V and 6 bases at J, with 14 bases between. CDR3 length equals 13 residues. Germline V gene lookup returns CDR1 SGHVS and CDR2 FQNEAQ. The CDR3 spells CASSAGTSSEQYF. CDR3 bases: TGTGCCAGCAGCGCCGGGACTTCTAGCGAGCAGTACTTC.

The chain is built from TRBV15 and TRBJ2-1; a weak D match, TRBD2 (6 bases). V lost 0 bases and J 4 bases, leaving 19 bases between the germline ends. The CDR3 totals 18 residues. Looked up from germline, CDR1 is LNHNV and CDR2 is YYDKDF (reference sequence). CDR3 DNA sequence: TGTGCCACCAGCAGAGATCGTGGAGGGGTCGGCACTTACAATGAGCAGTTCTTC. Protein sequence: CATSRDRGGVGTYNEQFF.

The gene calls are TRBV28 and TRBJ2-7; D may correspond to TRBD1 or TRBD2 (5 bases each). The V end lost 6 bases, the J end lost 4 bases, and 19 bases lay between the germline ends. The CDR3 contains 15 residues. Per germline, CDR1 MDHEN and CDR2 SYDVKM. CDR3 DNA sequence: TGTGCCAGCAGCCTCGGGACGGTCCCTCGGTACGAGCAGTACTTC. Its translation is CASSLGTVPRYEQYF.

The V gene is TRBV27, the J gene TRBJ1-5, with a possible D match to TRBD1 (6 bases). Germline V lookup: CDR1 MNHEY, CDR2 SMNVEV (reference sequence). The CDR3 spans 16 residues. Deletions cut 0 bases from V and 4 bases from J, with 13 bases between. The CDR3 coding sequence is TGTGCCAGCAGTTTATCTTCCGGGACACCGAATCAGCCCCAGCATTTT. Its protein is CASSLSSGTPNQPQHF.

The chain uses TRBV2 and TRBJ1-6; no clear D. The germline V and J ends were trimmed by 4 bases and 0 bases, with 10 bases remaining between them. The CDR3 spans 16 residues. Looked up from germline, CDR1 is SNHLY and CDR2 is FYNNEI. The CDR3 spells CASSVLGSSYNSPLHF. In DNA, the CDR3 is TGTGCCAGCAGTGTTCTGGGGAGCTCCTATAATTCACCCCTCCACTTT.

This chain links TRBV3-1 (or the pseudogene TRBV3-2) with TRBJ2-7; 15 bases map to TRBD2. V lost 1 base and J lost 5; bases outside the gene matches: 6. CDR3 length: 17 amino acids. Germline CDR1 reads LGHDT; CDR2 reads YNNKEL (reference sequence). CDR3 DNA sequence: TGTGCCAGCAGCCAAGGGGGACTAGCGGGAGGTGCCCACGAGCAGTACTTC. Its translation: CASSQGGLAGGAHEQYF.

The chain is built from TRBV15 and TRBJ2-5, with D uncertain. Trimming shortened V by 0 bases and J by 5 bases, and 7 bases separated the two germline ends. Germline CDR1 is LNHNV and CDR2 is YYDKDF (reference sequence). There are 13 residues in the CDR3. For the CDR3, the DNA is TGTGCCACCAGCAGAGATGTGGGGGAGACCCAGTACTTC. Translating it yields CATSRDVGETQYF. The variable domain in full, with the rest retrieved from reference TRBV15 and TRBJ2-5, is DAMVIQNPRYQVTQFGKPVTLSCSQTLNHNVMYWYQQKSSQAPKLLFHYYDKDFNNEADTPDNFQSRRPNTSFCFLDIRSPGLGDTAMYLCATSRDVGETQYFGPGTRLLVL.

This sequence joins TRBV14 and TRBJ2-7; the D gene is possibly TRBD2 (6 bases). Germline V gene sequence: CDR1 SGHDN, CDR2 FVKESK. The CDR3 length is 14 residues. V lost 4 bases, J lost 3 bases, and 13 bases lay in between. This chain's CDR3 is CASSPRLGGYEQYF. The CDR3 DNA reads as TGTGCCAGCAGCCCTAGGCTGGGAGGCTACGAGCAGTACTTC.

The chain is built from TRBV9 and TRBJ2-1, with D possibly TRBD2 on 6 matching bases. Germline V gives CDR1 SGDLS, CDR2 YYNGEE. The V and J ends lost 3 bases and 10 bases respectively, with 11 bases between them. The CDR3 totals 12 residues. CDR3 region: CASSEGLSEQFF. The CDR3 DNA is TGTGCCAGCAGCGAGGGACTCAGCGAGCAGTTCTTC.

This chain connects TRBV5-5 to TRBJ2-5; TRBD1 might be the D (6 bases). The germline V gene has CDR1 SGHKS and CDR2 YYEKEE (reference sequence). V lost 7 bases and J 0 bases, leaving 13 bases between the germline ends. The CDR3 consists of 14 residues. The CDR3, as DNA: TGTGCCAGCTCCCGGGACATGTACCAAGAGACCCAGTACTTC. It yields the protein CASSRDMYQETQYF.